This T cell receptor beta chain was observed in a study of monozygotic twins with inflammatory bowel disease. Study findings and constraints: T cell subtypes were not distinguishable in this analysis.

For this clonotype: Its cognate antigen is unknown.

This CDR3 is 19 amino acids long. CDR1 and CDR2 from the germline V gene are DFQATT and SNEGSKA (reference sequence). TCRdb reprocessed the 5' RACE reads and stores each CDR3 protein as one record, lacking DNA. This sample contains a few hundred thousand distinct CDR3 sequences. The TCR sequence derives from a human donor with ulcerative colitis or Crohn's disease, or a healthy co-twin of an affected twin (not recorded which). The sequenced sample consisted of blood. The chain links TRBV20-1 to TRBJ2-1; TCRdb's D call of TRBD1 is untestable without DNA. CDR3 residues: CSARARWAGALLPYNEQFF.